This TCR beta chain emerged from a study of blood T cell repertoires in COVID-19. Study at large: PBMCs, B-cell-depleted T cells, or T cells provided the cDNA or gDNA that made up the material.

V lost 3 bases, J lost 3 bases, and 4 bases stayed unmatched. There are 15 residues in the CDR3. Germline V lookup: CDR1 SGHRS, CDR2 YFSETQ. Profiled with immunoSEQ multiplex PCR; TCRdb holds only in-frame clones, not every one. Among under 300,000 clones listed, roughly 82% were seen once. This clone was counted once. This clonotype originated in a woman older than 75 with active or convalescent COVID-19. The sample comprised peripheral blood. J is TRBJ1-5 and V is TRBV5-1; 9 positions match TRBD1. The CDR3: CASSSGQGLNQPQHF. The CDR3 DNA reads TGCGCCAGCAGCTCGGGACAGGGTCTCAATCAGCCCCAGCATTTT. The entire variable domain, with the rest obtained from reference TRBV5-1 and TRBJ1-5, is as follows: KAGVTQTPRYLIKTRGQQVTLSCSPISGHRSVSWYQQTPGQGLQFLFEYFSETQRNKGNFPGRFSGRQFSNSRSEMNVSTLELGDSALYLCASSSGQGLNQPQHFGDGTRLSIL.